The table lists the clone carrying this TCR beta chain with many counts. Its matching antigen is unknown. TCRdb called the RACE reads again in MiXCR, with one record for every CDR3 protein. Of about 300,000 distinct CDR3 sequences listed, 4.5% to 7% are singletons. The data stem from a study of human T cells and chemical hapten exposure. Study-level results: DPC sensitization left the count of TCRs above 1 in 1000 unchanged.

The time point was: pre-sensitization, week 0. Regarding treatment: therapeutic diphenylcyclopropenone sensitization with weekly scalp DPC. V was clipped by 0 bases and J by 10 bases, with 16 bases between them. Germline V lookup: CDR1 DFQATT, CDR2 SNEGSKA (reference sequence). CDR3 length equals 15 residues. The sample here was whole blood, taken in connection with sensitization to the hapten diphenylcyclopropenone (DPC). The TCR sequence derives from a woman aged 18-29 years with alopecia areata. Some clones in this sample may be carry-over from other donors' samples. The chain is built from TRBV20-1 and TRBJ1-6, with D uncertain. The CDR3 coding sequence is TGCAGTGCTAGAGATAGGCCCAGTGTGGAATCACCCCTCCACTTT. Translation gives CSARDRPSVESPLHF.